These 21 T cell receptor beta chains share one sample of origin, sequenced in a study of cytomegalovirus exposure and HLA in healthy donors. Primers for the PCR totalled 60 Vbeta and 13 Jbeta. Generated by immunoSEQ multiplex PCR, the TCRdb table keeps only in-frame clones and is missing some. The sample includes 150,000 to 200,000 clones, 77% of them seen just once. Sequenced sample: PBMCs. The receptors derive from a woman aged 40 to 50 in good health and CMV-seropositive.

The chain couples TRBV6-5 to TRBJ2-7, with TRBD2 matching 14 bases. This CDR3 spans 14 amino acids. Germline values: CDR1 MNHEY, CDR2 SVGAGI. The J segment lost 10 bases and the V segment lost 6 bases, leaving 8 bases of the junction unmatched. The CDR3 DNA reads as TGTGCCAGCAGACCGGGACTAGCGGGGGCGGGTCAGTACTTC. The encoded protein is CASRPGLAGAGQYF.

The V call is TRBV7-8, the J call TRBJ1-1; weak D call: TRBD1 (5 bases). The CDR3 runs to 14 residues. The germline V gene encodes CDR1 SGHVS and CDR2 FQNEAQ. V lost 2 bases, J lost 5 bases, and 12 bases lay in between. CDR3 nucleotides: TGTGCCAGCAGCTTATCTGCTAGGGGAACTGAAGCTTTCTTT. It yields the protein CASSLSARGTEAFF.

The chain couples TRBV7-2 to TRBJ1-1; 8 positions agree with TRBD1. Germline CDR1 and CDR2: SGHTA and FQGNSA. This CDR3 is built from 15 residues. With 5 bases clipped from V and 1 base from J, the junction kept 6 bases outside the gene matches. As DNA, the CDR3 is TGTGCCAGCAGCCAAGAGGACAGGGCGAACACTGAAGCTTTCTTT. Protein: CASSQEDRANTEAFF.

This clone was observed at least ten times. This rearrangement joins TRBV4-1 to TRBJ1-4; no clear D. The germline gives CDR1 MGHRA, CDR2 YSYEKL. This CDR3 contains 14 residues. V lost 5 bases, J lost 7 bases, and 14 bases lay in between. In DNA form, the CDR3 reads TGCGCCAGCAGCGGGCTGGTCAGGCGTGAAAAACTGTTTTTT. Protein: CASSGLVRREKLFF.

This clone came up a few times. V usage is TRBV18 and J usage is TRBJ2-1; D is unclear. Looked up from germline, CDR1 is KGHSH and CDR2 is LQKENI. This CDR3 spans 12 amino acids. With 5 bases removed from V and 6 bases from J, the gap between germline ends came to 8 bases. The CDR3 sequence: CASSSSGNEQFF. The CDR3 region has the DNA TGTGCCAGCTCATCCTCGGGCAATGAGCAGTTCTTC. Combining the CDR3 with reference TRBV18 and TRBJ2-1 gives the whole variable domain NAGVMQNPRHLVRRRGQEARLRCSPMKGHSHVYWYRQLPEEGLKFMVYLQKENIIDESGMPKERFSAEFPKEGPSILRIQQVVRGDSAAYFCASSSSGNEQFFGPGTRLTVL.

The chain couples TRBV6-6 to TRBJ2-1; D is uncertain. V gave up 7 bases and J gave up 9 bases, with 16 bases separating them. This CDR3 has 13 residues. Germline V gene data show CDR1 as MNHNY and CDR2 as SVGAGI (reference sequence). For the CDR3, the DNA is TGTGCCAGCATAGTAGATTCCCCCGGTGAGCAGTTCTTC. Amino acid sequence: CASIVDSPGEQFF.

The V and J genes are TRBV9 and TRBJ2-3; TRBD1 matches at 9 bases. The ends lost 0 bases at V and 4 bases at J; junction bases unmatched: 6. The CDR3 contains 16 residues. The germline V gene has CDR1 SGDLS and CDR2 YYNGEE. The CDR3 here is CASSVAGTGWADTQYF. The CDR3 coding sequence is TGTGCCAGCAGCGTAGCGGGGACAGGGTGGGCAGATACGCAGTATTTT.

The genes are TRBV5-6 and TRBJ2-3, with 9 bases lining up with TRBD1. Germline loops: CDR1 SGHDT, CDR2 YYEEEE. This CDR3 spans 15 amino acids. The ends lost 7 bases at V and 0 bases at J; junction bases unmatched: 6. CDR3 sequence: CASGRGQGSTDTQYF. CDR3 bases: TGTGCCAGCGGGAGGGGACAGGGAAGCACAGATACGCAGTATTTT. Full variable domain (rest looked up from reference TRBV5-6 and TRBJ2-3): DAGVTQSPTHLIKTRGQQVTLRCSPKSGHDTVSWYQQALGQGPQFIFQYYEEEERQRGNFPDRFSGHQFPNYSSELNVNALLLGDSALYLCASGRGQGSTDTQYFGPGTRLTVL.

This clone appeared once. V and J are TRBV25-1 and TRBJ2-7, with 10 positions matching TRBD2. In germline, CDR1 is MGHDK, CDR2 SYGVNS. Unmatched junction bases numbered 4, after V lost 2 bases and J lost 3 bases. The CDR3 spans 15 residues. CDR3 region: CASSEASGGFYEQYF. CDR3 DNA sequence: TGTGCCAGCAGTGAAGCTAGCGGGGGCTTCTACGAGCAGTACTTC.

The gene calls are TRBV30 and TRBJ1-6; D is unclear. Germline V gene sequence: CDR1 GTSNPN, CDR2 SVGIG (reference sequence). There are 15 residues in the CDR3. Trimming shortened V by 0 bases and J by 7 bases, and 13 bases separated the two germline ends. This chain's CDR3 is CAWSVGVSGNSPLHF. CDR3 coding DNA: TGTGCCTGGAGTGTCGGGGTTTCGGGCAATTCACCCCTCCACTTT.

The chain is built from TRBV12-5 and TRBJ1-5; TRBD1 matches 10 bases. CDR3 size: 18 residues. The germline CDR1 and CDR2 sequences are LGHNT and FRNRAP. V lost 6 bases, J lost 1 base, and 12 bases stayed unmatched. For the CDR3, the DNA is TGTGCTAGTGGCCGGACGGGACAGGGGATTGAGAGCAATCAGCCCCAGCATTTT. Its translation is CASGRTGQGIESNQPQHF.

This chain connects TRBV4-1 to TRBJ2-2, with D unclear. There are 13 residues in the CDR3. Germline CDR1 is MGHRA and CDR2 is YSYEKL. Trimming pared 5 bases from V and 1 base from J, leaving 5 bases between. CDR3 region: CASSGLNTGELFF. The DNA for the CDR3 is TGCGCCAGCAGCGGGCTGAACACCGGGGAGCTGTTTTTT.

The V call is TRBV2, the J call TRBJ2-7; 13 nucleotides agree with TRBD2. Unmatched junction bases numbered 16, after V lost 8 bases and J lost 6 bases. The germline V gene has CDR1 SNHLY and CDR2 FYNNEI. The CDR3 is made up of 17 amino acids. The CDR3 is CASVGTRGLAGAGEQYF. The CDR3 region has the DNA TGTGCCAGCGTGGGTACACGAGGACTAGCGGGAGCTGGCGAGCAGTACTTC.

There are a few counts of this clone. The rearrangement joins TRBV28 to TRBJ2-5; a possible D gene is TRBD1 (7 bases). The DNA end is a closer match to TRBJ2-7, so the J assignment may be wrong. Germline CDR1 MDHEN, CDR2 SYDVKM. This CDR3 has 13 amino acids. CDR3 sequence reads: CASSAGQPYEQYF. The DNA for the CDR3 is TGTGCCAGCAGTGCGGGACAGCCCTACGAGCAGTACTTC.

The chain has TRBV5-4 and TRBJ2-7; possible D gene TRBD2, 6 bases. V was cut by 4 bases and J by 1 base, with 12 bases left in between. The CDR3 has 14 residues. Germline CDR1 is SGHNT and CDR2 is YYREEE (reference sequence). The CDR3 loop is CASSTGGVSYEQYF. DNA for the CDR3: TGTGCCAGCAGCACAGGCGGGGTTTCCTACGAGCAGTACTTC.

The rearrangement uses TRBV9 and TRBJ1-1; TRBD1 aligns across 12 bases. Per the germline V gene, CDR1 is SGDLS and CDR2 is YYNGEE. Trimming cost V 3 bases and J 3 bases; bases outside gene matches: 6. The CDR3 loop spans 16 amino acids. In DNA, the CDR3 is TGTGCCAGCAGCGACCGGGACAGGGGGCTTTACACTGAAGCTTTCTTT. Protein product: CASSDRDRGLYTEAFF. Full variable domain (rest looked up from reference TRBV9 and TRBJ1-1): DSGVTQTPKHLITATGQRVTLRCSPRSGDLSVYWYQQSLDQGLQFLIQYYNGEERAKGNILERFSAQQFPDLHSELNLSSLELGDSALYFCASSDRDRGLYTEAFFGQGTRLTVV.

The J gene is TRBJ1-5, the V gene TRBV18; D is possibly TRBD1 (5 bases). This CDR3 has 15 amino acids. V lost 2 bases to trimming and J lost 3 bases, with 11 bases between them. The germline CDR1 and CDR2 sequences are KGHSH and LQKENI. The CDR3 reads CASSPSAGNNQPQHF. The CDR3 DNA reads as TGTGCCAGCTCACCATCGGCAGGGAACAATCAGCCCCAGCATTTT. The variable domain in full, completed from reference TRBV18 and TRBJ1-5, reads NAGVMQNPRHLVRRRGQEARLRCSPMKGHSHVYWYRQLPEEGLKFMVYLQKENIIDESGMPKERFSAEFPKEGPSILRIQQVVRGDSAAYFCASSPSAGNNQPQHFGDGTRLSIL.

This rearrangement joins TRBV7-9 to TRBJ1-1, with 7 bases lining up with TRBD1. Germline V lookup: CDR1 SEHNR, CDR2 FQNEAQ (reference sequence). The CDR3 runs 16 residues. V trimming: 3 bases; J trimming: 3 bases; junction bases outside the gene matches: 10. CDR3 region: CASSFMTGQRYTEAFF. DNA of the CDR3: TGTGCCAGCAGCTTCATGACGGGACAGCGATACACTGAAGCTTTCTTT. Variable domain in full (rest from reference TRBV7-9 and TRBJ1-1): DTGVSQNPRHKITKRGQNVTFRCDPISEHNRLYWYRQTLGQGPEFLTYFQNEAQLEKSRLLSDRFSAERPKGSFSTLEIQRTEQGDSAMYLCASSFMTGQRYTEAFFGQGTRLTVV.

The J gene is TRBJ2-7, the V gene TRBV27, with 9 nucleotides matching TRBD2. This CDR3 comprises 15 residues. Germline CDR1 is MNHEY and CDR2 is SMNVEV (reference sequence). The ends lost 2 bases at V and 4 bases at J; junction bases unmatched: 6. CDR3: CASSLVAGAPYEQYF. The CDR3 bases are TGTGCCAGCAGTTTAGTAGCGGGGGCACCATACGAGCAGTACTTC.

This clone was recorded only once. The rearrangement joins TRBV19 to TRBJ1-3, with D possibly being TRBD1 (5 bases). CDR1 and CDR2 from the germline V gene are LNHDA and SQIVND (reference sequence). The V gene lost 3 bases and the J gene lost 2 bases, with 11 bases spanning the gap. This CDR3 is built from 15 residues. DNA for the CDR3: TGTGCCAGTAGTATTGACCCAGGGACTGGAAACACCATATATTTT. As protein: CASSIDPGTGNTIYF.

This clone was seen only a few times. V usage is TRBV30 and J usage is TRBJ1-1; D is unresolved. The V gene lost 4 bases and the J gene lost 2 bases, with 5 bases spanning the gap. The CDR3 sequence is 11 residues long. CDR1 is GTSNPN and CDR2 is SVGIG in the germline V gene (reference sequence). CDR3 in amino acids: CAWNRNTEAFF. CDR3 DNA sequence: TGTGCCTGGAACAGAAACACTGAAGCTTTCTTT.